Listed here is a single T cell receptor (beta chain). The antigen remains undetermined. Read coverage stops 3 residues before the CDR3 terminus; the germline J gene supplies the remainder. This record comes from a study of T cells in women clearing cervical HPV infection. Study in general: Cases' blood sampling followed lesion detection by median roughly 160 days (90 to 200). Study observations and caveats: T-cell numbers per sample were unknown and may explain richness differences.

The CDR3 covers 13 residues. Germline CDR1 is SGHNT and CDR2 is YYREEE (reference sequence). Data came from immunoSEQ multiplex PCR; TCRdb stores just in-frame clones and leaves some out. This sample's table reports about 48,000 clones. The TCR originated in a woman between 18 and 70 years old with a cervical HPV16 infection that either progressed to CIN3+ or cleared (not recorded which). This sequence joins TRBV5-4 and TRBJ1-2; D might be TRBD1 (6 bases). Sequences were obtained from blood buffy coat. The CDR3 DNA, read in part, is TGTGCCAGCAGCGGGGCAGGGGAGTTCGGC. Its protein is CASSGAGEFG. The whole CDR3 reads CASSGAGEFGYTF.